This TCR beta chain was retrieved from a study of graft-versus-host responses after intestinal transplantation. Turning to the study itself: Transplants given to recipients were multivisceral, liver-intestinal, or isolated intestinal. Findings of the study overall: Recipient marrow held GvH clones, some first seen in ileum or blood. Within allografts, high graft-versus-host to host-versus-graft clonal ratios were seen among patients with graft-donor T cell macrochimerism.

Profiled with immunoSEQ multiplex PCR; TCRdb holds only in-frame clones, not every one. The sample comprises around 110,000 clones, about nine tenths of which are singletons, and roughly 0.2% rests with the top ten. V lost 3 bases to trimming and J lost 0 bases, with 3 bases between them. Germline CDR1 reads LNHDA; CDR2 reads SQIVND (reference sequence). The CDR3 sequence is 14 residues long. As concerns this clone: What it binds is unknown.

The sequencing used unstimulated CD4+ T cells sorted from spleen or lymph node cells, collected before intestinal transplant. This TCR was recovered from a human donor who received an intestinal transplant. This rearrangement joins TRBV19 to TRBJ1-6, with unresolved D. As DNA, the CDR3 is TGTGCCAGTAGTATCAGCTCCTATAATTCACCCCTCCACTTT. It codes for CASSISSYNSPLHF.